A single sample is the source of the 27 T cell receptor beta chains below, sequenced in a study of blood T cell repertoires in COVID-19. TCRdb's table, derived via immunoSEQ multiplex PCR, lists solely in-frame clones and lacks some. The table shows roughly 260,000 clones, with 87% occurring only once. Sequenced material: PBMCs or T cells enriched from blood (not recorded which). The source of these receptors is a woman aged 25 to 39 with acute COVID-19.

The J gene is TRBJ1-1, the V gene TRBV19; D is uncertain. From germline, CDR1 is LNHDA and CDR2 SQIVND (reference sequence). Between the trimmed V and J ends, which lost 5 bases and 0 bases, there was a span of 7 bases. The CDR3 loop spans 13 amino acids. CDR3: CASSALVNTEAFF. CDR3 coding DNA: TGTGCCAGTAGTGCCTTAGTGAACACTGAAGCTTTCTTT.

The chain has TRBV5-4 and TRBJ2-7, with D perhaps TRBD1 (5 bases). Trimming took off 2 bases at V and 3 bases at J, with 21 bases between the two ends. CDR1 and CDR2 from the germline V gene are SGHNT and YYREEE (reference sequence). The CDR3 contains 17 residues. CDR3 DNA sequence: TGTGCCAGCAGCTTAAAAGGACACTCTTCTCTCATCTACGAGCAGTACTTC. Its protein product is CASSLKGHSSLIYEQYF.

The chain links TRBV21-1 to TRBJ2-6; TRBD2, the D gene given by the table, was not confirmed from the DNA. TRBV21-1 is assigned pseudogene status. CDR3 length equals 17 residues. The DNA of the CDR3 is TGTGCCAGCAGCAGGCCTAGCGGGGGGGAAGGGGCCAACGTCCTGACTTTC. Translating it yields CASSRPSGGEGANVLTF.

CDR3 DNA sequence: TGTGCCAGCAGACCCCGGGAGGGTCAGGGGAGTCCCTATGGCTACACCTTC. Translating gives CASRPREGQGSPYGYTF. The chain has TRBV7-2 and TRBJ1-2, with TRBD1 as a possible D gene (6 bases). CDR3 size: 17 residues. V lost 6 bases, J lost 4 bases, and 24 bases lay in between. The germline V gene encodes CDR1 SGHTA and CDR2 FQGNSA.

This chain uses TRBV7-9 with TRBJ2-1, with TRBD2 identical over 13 bases. V lost 5 bases and J lost 7; bases outside the gene matches: 11. Germline V lookup: CDR1 SEHNR, CDR2 FQNEAQ (reference sequence). The CDR3 contains 17 residues. This CDR3 reads CASSLPLAGGPGNEQFF. As DNA, the CDR3 is TGTGCCAGCAGCCTCCCACTAGCGGGGGGGCCAGGGAATGAGCAGTTCTTC.

V usage is TRBV30 and J usage is TRBJ2-5; 11 nucleotides line up with TRBD2. After removal of 1 base from V and 0 bases from J, the junction contained 4 bases not matched to a gene. Germline values: CDR1 GTSNPN, CDR2 SVGIG (reference sequence). The CDR3 extends over 16 amino acids. CDR3 coding DNA: TGTGCCTGGAGTGACTATAGCGGGGGGGACCAAGAGACCCAGTACTTC. This gives the protein CAWSDYSGGDQETQYF.

The chain couples TRBV25-1 to TRBJ1-2; D gene unclear. The CDR3 runs 13 residues. CDR1 is MGHDK, CDR2 SYGVNS, per germline. V was trimmed by 2 bases and J by 3 bases, leaving 7 bases between them. The DNA for the CDR3 is TGTGCCAGCAGTGAAGTGGGAGACTATGGCTACACCTTC. Protein product: CASSEVGDYGYTF.

The chain couples TRBV7-2 to TRBJ1-1; tentative D call: TRBD1 (6 bases). Germline CDR1 reads SGHTA; CDR2 reads FQGNSA. The ends were cut back, 2 bases at V and 4 bases at J, with 11 bases in the middle. The CDR3 is made up of 14 amino acids. The CDR3 nucleotides are TGTGCCAGCAGCTTATTTAGGGGGGGCACTGAAGCTTTCTTT. Amino acid sequence: CASSLFRGGTEAFF.

This clone was found once. The gene calls are TRBV3-1 (or the pseudogene TRBV3-2) and TRBJ1-2, with 8 bases aligning to TRBD1. CDR1 and CDR2 from the germline V gene are LGHDT and YNNKEL (reference sequence). V shed 4 bases and J 4 bases; nucleotides not matched to a gene: 5. CDR3 length: 14 residues. The CDR3 DNA is TGTGCCAGCAGCCTCCGGACAGGGAGCTATGGCTACACCTTC. This sequence encodes CASSLRTGSYGYTF.

V usage is TRBV18 and J usage is TRBJ1-5; weak D call: TRBD1 (5 bases). The CDR3 is made up of 15 amino acids. Germline V gene lookup returns CDR1 KGHSH and CDR2 LQKENI. V dropped 9 bases and J dropped 4 bases, with 19 bases sitting between them. The CDR3: CASSTVQGINQPQHF. The CDR3 nucleotides are TGTGCCAGTTCCACCGTCCAGGGTATAAATCAGCCCCAGCATTTT.

J is TRBJ1-5 and V is TRBV9; no firm D call. The CDR3 runs 13 residues. The germline V gene encodes CDR1 SGDLS and CDR2 YYNGEE. V shed 0 bases and J shed 6 bases, with 7 bases lying between them. CDR3 nucleotide sequence: TGTGCCAGCAGCGTAGGAGATGGTCAGCCCCAGCATTTT. It is translated as CASSVGDGQPQHF.

This rearrangement joins TRBV5-6 to TRBJ2-2, with D possibly being TRBD2 (5 bases). This CDR3 contains 14 residues. Germline V gives CDR1 SGHDT, CDR2 YYEEEE. Trimming removed 1 base at V and 6 bases at J, with 10 bases between. Here the CDR3 reads CASSLLEGSGELFF. In DNA, the CDR3 is TGTGCCAGCAGCTTGCTAGAGGGATCCGGGGAGCTGTTTTTT. Variable domain in full (rest from reference TRBV5-6 and TRBJ2-2): DAGVTQSPTHLIKTRGQQVTLRCSPKSGHDTVSWYQQALGQGPQFIFQYYEEEERQRGNFPDRFSGHQFPNYSSELNVNALLLGDSALYLCASSLLEGSGELFFGEGSRLTVL.

The chain is built from TRBV6-5 and TRBJ1-2; tentative D call: TRBD1 (6 bases). The CDR3 has 15 residues. V lost 5 bases to trimming and J lost 7 bases, with 20 bases between them. The germline V gene has CDR1 MNHEY and CDR2 SVGAGI. CDR3 sequence: CASSQPEGGLGGYTF. The CDR3 DNA reads as TGTGCCAGCAGTCAACCGGAGGGGGGGCTAGGTGGCTACACCTTC.

This clone occurred a few times. The V and J genes are TRBV5-4 and TRBJ2-7; 7 nucleotides line up with TRBD1. This CDR3 has 13 residues. The germline V gene encodes CDR1 SGHNT and CDR2 YYREEE (reference sequence). Trimming removed 4 bases from V and 5 bases from J; junction bases left unmatched: 6. DNA of the CDR3: TGTGCCAGCAGCGGTCGACAGGGCCACGAGCAGTACTTC. This gives the protein CASSGRQGHEQYF.

The chain links TRBV19 to TRBJ1-5; 9 nucleotides agree with TRBD1. Germline lookup yields CDR1 LNHDA and CDR2 SQIVND (reference sequence). The CDR3 loop spans 14 amino acids. The V gene end was trimmed by 7 bases and the J gene end by 5 bases; junction bases not matched to a gene: 6. CDR3 protein: CASTLDRGDQPQHF. CDR3 coding DNA: TGTGCCAGTACCCTCGACAGGGGGGATCAGCCCCAGCATTTT.

Remarks on this clone: The sample carries other DNA sequences with the same CDR3. The chain couples TRBV25-1 to TRBJ1-2; TRBD1 matches 7 bases. V was clipped by 3 bases and J by 8 bases; unmatched bases: 3. CDR3 length: 12 residues. Germline V gives CDR1 MGHDK, CDR2 SYGVNS. DNA of the CDR3: TGTGCCAGCAGTGAGCAGGGGGGAGGCTACACCTTC. It translates to CASSEQGGGYTF.

V gene TRBV28 combines with J gene TRBJ2-3; 8 positions agree with TRBD2. This CDR3 spans 15 amino acids. Germline-derived CDR1 and CDR2 are MDHEN and SYDVKM. The ends lost 3 bases at V and 4 bases at J; junction bases unmatched: 6. This chain's CDR3 is CASSFYAGGADTQYF. In DNA, the CDR3 is TGTGCCAGCAGTTTTTATGCGGGGGGAGCAGATACGCAGTATTTT.

The chain employs TRBV11-2 and TRBJ1-2; D ambiguous. CDR3 length: 13 amino acids. The V gene lost 5 bases and the J gene lost 7 bases, with 14 bases spanning the gap. Germline CDR1 and CDR2: SGHAT and FQNNGV. CDR3 sequence: CASSPPTESGYTF. CDR3 bases: TGTGCCAGCAGCCCACCCACGGAGTCTGGCTACACCTTC. The whole variable domain, remainder taken from reference TRBV11-2 and TRBJ1-2, is EAGVAQSPRYKIIEKRQSVAFWCNPISGHATLYWYQQILGQGPKLLIQFQNNGVVDDSQLPKDRFSAERLKGVDSTLKIQPAKLEDSAVYLCASSPPTESGYTFGSGTRLTVV.

The chain has TRBV4-1 and TRBJ2-7; 7 nucleotides match TRBD2. The V gene's germline CDR1 is MGHRA and CDR2 YSYEKL. There are 14 residues in the CDR3. With V trimmed by 2 bases and J by 3 bases, 4 bases remained unmatched. Written as DNA, the CDR3 is TGCGCCAGCAGCCAAAGTCGGGACTACTACGAGCAGTACTTC. This encodes CASSQSRDYYEQYF.

This clone was counted once. The V call is TRBV5-4, the J call TRBJ1-6, with D possibly TRBD1 on 5 matching bases. The germline gives CDR1 SGHNT, CDR2 YYREEE (reference sequence). The CDR3 sequence is 15 residues long. Trimming removed 2 bases from V and 7 bases from J, with 13 bases in between. CDR3 sequence: CASSLLTGGNSPLHF. The CDR3 DNA reads as TGTGCCAGCAGCTTACTTACAGGAGGGAATTCACCCCTCCACTTT.

CDR3: CASSLEGDNEKLFF. The CDR3 DNA reads as TGTGCCAGCAGCTTAGAAGGGGATAATGAAAAACTGTTTTTT. The chain is built from TRBV7-2 and TRBJ1-4, with D perhaps TRBD1 (5 bases). V was cut by 1 base and J by 4 bases, with 7 bases left in between. Germline CDR1 and CDR2: SGHTA and FQGNSA. This CDR3 comprises 14 residues.

The V call is TRBV4-3, the J call TRBJ2-7; the D gene is possibly TRBD1 (6 bases). V was clipped by 2 bases and J by 5 bases, with 13 bases between them. There are 14 residues in the CDR3. CDR1 is LGHNA, CDR2 YSLEER, per germline. The CDR3 sequence is CASSQRQDTHEQYF. CDR3 coding DNA: TGCGCCAGCAGCCAAAGACAGGACACCCACGAGCAGTACTTC.

CDR3: CASSRASSTGNTIYF. CDR3 bases: TGTGCCAGCAGCCGCGCTAGCTCTACTGGAAACACCATATATTTT. V is TRBV11-3 and J is TRBJ1-3, with unresolved D. CDR3 length: 15 residues. Deletions cut 5 bases from V and 2 bases from J, with 13 bases between. Germline CDR1 SGHNT, CDR2 YENEEA.

The rearrangement joins TRBV13 to TRBJ1-2; TRBD1 is a possible D gene (6 bases). Trimming removed 6 bases from V and 2 bases from J, with 10 bases in between. The CDR3 covers 13 residues. Looked up from germline, CDR1 is PRHDT and CDR2 is FYEKMQ (reference sequence). Written as DNA, the CDR3 is TGTGCCAGCAGTTCAGACAGGAACTATGGCTACACCTTC. Its translation: CASSSDRNYGYTF.

A single count supports this clone. The chain joins TRBV13 to TRBJ1-1; D perhaps matches TRBD1 (5 bases). V shed 5 bases and J shed 6 bases, with 13 bases lying between them. The CDR3 sequence is 13 residues long. The V gene's germline CDR1 is PRHDT and CDR2 FYEKMQ (reference sequence). In DNA form, the CDR3 reads TGTGCCAGCAGCCCCGGGGGGTTTCCTGAAGCTTTCTTT. Translating gives CASSPGGFPEAFF.

The genes are TRBV30 and TRBJ2-3, with D uncertain. Trimming removed 0 bases at V and 2 bases at J, with 15 bases between. The V gene's germline CDR1 is GTSNPN and CDR2 SVGIG (reference sequence). The CDR3 consists of 16 residues. In nucleotides, the CDR3 is TGTGCCTGGAGTGTACCTGCTCTGGGCTACACAGATACGCAGTATTTT. It encodes CAWSVPALGYTDTQYF.

The chain joins TRBV9 to TRBJ2-5; D is ambiguous. Germline V CDR1 and CDR2: SGDLS, YYNGEE. With 2 bases removed from V and 5 bases from J, the gap between germline ends came to 4 bases. This CDR3 has 11 residues. The CDR3: CASSVRETQYF. The CDR3 coding sequence is TGTGCCAGCAGCGTCCGGGAGACCCAGTACTTC. The variable domain in full, with the rest retrieved from reference TRBV9 and TRBJ2-5, is DSGVTQTPKHLITATGQRVTLRCSPRSGDLSVYWYQQSLDQGLQFLIQYYNGEERAKGNILERFSAQQFPDLHSELNLSSLELGDSALYFCASSVRETQYFGPGTRLLVL.